This entry describes one T cell receptor beta chain. No antigen is known for it. Base qualities are not at hand, and no much larger clone is one base apart. Each collaborating institution followed its own protocols to collect whole blood in K2EDTA tubes. For TCRbeta analysis, collaborators shipped samples in one of three forms: frozen whole blood, isolated PBMCs, or DNA extracted from either of those sample types. The immunoSEQ Assay, a bias-controlled multiplex PCR, was used to amplify TCRbeta CDR3 regions from genomic DNA. In the source study's methods: The number of nucleated cells in each sample was estimated from the amplification of reference gene primers within the assay. Sequence reads were collapsed and filtered to measure the absolute abundance of every unique TCRbeta CDR3 rearrangement. For each sample, productive Simpson clonality was calculated as the square root of Simpson's diversity index over productive rearrangements. TCRdb obtained this table from immuneACCESS and retained in-frame rearrangements with V and J assigned. These tables miss some clones; where compared with another copy, unresolved V genes account for less than half of the shortfall, and the remainder is unexplained. That table is the source of V, J and clone size, and D and trimming were worked out from the DNA. The sample records 130,000 to 150,000 clones, 85% to 90% of which are singletons. Jointly, the top ten make up over 9.5% of the sample.

The entry originates in a study of blood T cell repertoires in COVID-19 (dated by TCRdb to the early 2020s). Regarding the research as a whole: The collaborator samples originated in the United States, Italy and Spain and spanned the acute and convalescent phases of COVID-19. A de-identified subject ID, COVID-19 status, age in years and sex were almost always included in the sample metadata. Where HLA class I and class II types were available, the types were taken from metadata supplied by the sample provider, not from assay-based typing. The material from the prospective study consisted of cDNA or gDNA derived from T cells, B-cell-depleted T cells, or PBMCs. Subjects who had been exposed to COVID-19, were actively infected with it, or had recovered from it provided the deeply sampled blood TCRbeta repertoires that made up the dataset. Samples were obtained from the ongoing ImmuneRACE study (first 160 participants) and from about 1,300 subjects provided by 6 global collaborators. The repertoires were released in a freely available public database intended as a resource for research on the immune response to SARS-CoV-2. Overall study outcomes, separate from this receptor: The amount of clinical and demographic metadata varied by source and participant and was provided uncurated.

Clipping removes 6 bases from V and 4 bases from J, with 9 as the unmatched junction base count. Reading from cysteine to phenylalanine, the CDR3 counts 15 amino acids. Of all the DNA, just the CDR3 is kept, 45 bases in frame from base 1. As encoded in the germline V gene, CDR1 is KGHSH while CDR2 is LQKENI. The rearrangement joined TRBV18 to TRBJ2-1, with 7 bases aligning to TRBD2. The sample was peripheral blood. This TCR was recovered from a man aged 45-65 years with active or convalescent COVID-19. The CDR3 reads CASSPGGTTYNEQFF. The nucleotides are TGTGCCAGCTCTCCCGGAGGGACTACTTACAATGAGCAGTTCTTC.